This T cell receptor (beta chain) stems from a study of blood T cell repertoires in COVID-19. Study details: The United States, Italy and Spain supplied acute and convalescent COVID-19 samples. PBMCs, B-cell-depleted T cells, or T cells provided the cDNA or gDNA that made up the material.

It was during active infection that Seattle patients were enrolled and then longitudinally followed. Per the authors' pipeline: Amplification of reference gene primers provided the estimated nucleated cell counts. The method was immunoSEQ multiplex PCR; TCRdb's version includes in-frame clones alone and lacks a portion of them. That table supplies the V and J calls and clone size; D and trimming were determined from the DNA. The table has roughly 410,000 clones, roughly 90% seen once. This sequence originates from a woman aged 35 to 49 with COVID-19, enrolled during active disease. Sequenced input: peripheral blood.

CDR3 coding DNA: TGCGCCAGCAGCTCGTCCGGGACAGGGAACATTCAGTACTTC. Residues: CASSSSGTGNIQYF. This chain connects TRBV5-1 to TRBJ2-4; 9 bases align to TRBD1. Germline-derived CDR1 and CDR2 are SGHRS and YFSETQ. Unmatched junction bases numbered 5, after V lost 3 bases and J lost 7 bases. The CDR3 is 14 amino acids.